The 16 T cell receptor beta chains given below trace back to one sample, sequenced in a study of healthy donors' naive CD4 and CD8 T cells. Each TCR library used 500 ng of total RNA and a linear amplification protocol. TCRdb reanalysed the reads using MiXCR and keeps one entry per CDR3 protein. The sample lists approximately 180,000 distinct CDR3 sequences, 74% occurring once. Material: naive CD4+ and CD8+ T cells sorted from blood, pooled from several donors. The origin of the receptors is a pool of human donors in good health; the sample pools cells from several healthy donors.

This clonotype was counted only a few times. The chain links TRBV29-1 to TRBJ2-3, with 8 bases fitting TRBD1. Germline loops: CDR1 SQVTM, CDR2 ANQGSEA. J was trimmed by 2 bases and V by 1 base; bases with no gene match: 11. This CDR3 is 17 amino acids long. This CDR3 reads CSVEVWTGKLNTDTQYF. The DNA for the CDR3 is TGCAGCGTTGAAGTGTGGACAGGGAAACTCAACACAGATACGCAGTATTTT.

This clonotype showed up just once. The genes are TRBV30 and TRBJ2-7; TRBD2 is a possible D gene (5 bases). The CDR3 sequence is 13 residues long. V was clipped by 2 bases and J by 7 bases, with 15 bases between them. The germline V gene has CDR1 GTSNPN and CDR2 SVGIG (reference sequence). CDR3 sequence reads: CAWSQTVGSEQYF. As DNA, the CDR3 is TGTGCCTGGAGTCAGACCGTGGGGAGTGAGCAGTACTTC.

V and J are TRBV5-1 and TRBJ1-3; tentatively, D is TRBD1 (5 bases). The CDR3 spans 16 residues. Trimming left V 0 bases short and J 1 base short, with 11 bases between. Germline lookup yields CDR1 SGHRS and CDR2 YFSETQ. CDR3 DNA: TGCGCCAGCAGCTTGGCCCAGGGAGGGTCTGGAAACACCATATATTTT. This codes for CASSLAQGGSGNTIYF. Full variable domain (missing parts from reference TRBV5-1 and TRBJ1-3): KAGVTQTPRYLIKTRGQQVTLSCSPISGHRSVSWYQQTPGQGLQFLFEYFSETQRNKGNFPGRFSGRQFSNSRSEMNVSTLELGDSALYLCASSLAQGGSGNTIYFGEGSWLTVV.

The rearrangement links TRBV6-5 to TRBJ1-2; TRBD1 is a possible D gene (5 bases). This CDR3 contains 14 residues. The germline V and J ends were trimmed by 0 bases and 5 bases, with 10 bases remaining between them. Germline CDR1 and CDR2: MNHEY and SVGAGI. CDR3 amino acids: CASSYSEGTYGYTF. CDR3 coding DNA: TGTGCCAGCAGTTACTCGGAGGGGACGTATGGCTACACCTTC.

The V call is TRBV7-8, the J call TRBJ1-2; D may be TRBD1 (6 bases). The CDR3 has 14 residues. Germline V gene sequence: CDR1 SGHVS, CDR2 FQNEAQ. V lost 2 bases and J 6 bases, leaving 13 bases between the germline ends. In nucleotides, the CDR3 is TGTGCCAGCAGCTTACAGGGGCGAATCCATGGCTACACCTTC. Its translation: CASSLQGRIHGYTF.

This chain joins TRBV6-5 and TRBJ1-5; 11 bases are shared with TRBD1. The CDR3 is 16 residues long. Looked up from germline, CDR1 is MNHEY and CDR2 is SVGAGI. The V and J ends lost 6 bases and 2 bases, in that order; junction bases with no gene match: 6. Written as DNA, the CDR3 is TGTGCCAGCAGGAGGACAGGGGGCTTTGGCAATCAGCCCCAGCATTTT. Its translation is CASRRTGGFGNQPQHF.

V gene TRBV12-5 combines with J gene TRBJ2-7, with 9 bases that match TRBD1. Germline-derived CDR1 and CDR2 are LGHNT and FRNRAP. CDR3 length: 13 residues. V gave up 4 bases and J gave up 6 bases; unmatched junction bases: 4. CDR3: CASGWGTGREQYF. In DNA, the CDR3 is TGTGCTAGTGGTTGGGGGACAGGGCGCGAGCAGTACTTC.

The rearrangement links TRBV29-1 to TRBJ1-1; D is possibly TRBD1 (6 bases). Germline V gene lookup returns CDR1 SQVTM and CDR2 ANQGSEA. V was clipped by 4 bases and J by 3 bases, with 15 bases between them. The CDR3 loop spans 14 amino acids. CDR3 DNA: TGCAGCGTTGGCCGGGTTGGGACACACACTGAAGCTTTCTTT. Translation: CSVGRVGTHTEAFF.

CDR3 sequence (DNA): TGCAGCGTGGGGAACAGTCCCGGCTATGGCTACACCTTC. It translates to CSVGNSPGYGYTF. The rearrangement uses TRBV29-1 and TRBJ1-2; D is unresolved. The germline V and J ends were trimmed by 6 bases and 4 bases, with 15 bases remaining between them. This CDR3 has 13 residues. Germline assignment: CDR1 SQVTM and CDR2 ANQGSEA.

The chain links TRBV29-1 to TRBJ2-3; possible D gene TRBD2, 6 bases. CDR1 SQVTM and CDR2 ANQGSEA come from the germline V gene. The CDR3 extends over 13 amino acids. The V gene lost 6 bases and the J gene lost 3 bases, with 13 bases spanning the gap. CDR3: CSVRVTRTDTQYF. DNA for the CDR3: TGCAGCGTAAGAGTGACTAGGACAGATACGCAGTATTTT.

The chain links TRBV7-2 to TRBJ2-7; D call uncertain. CDR1 SGHTA and CDR2 FQGNSA come from the germline V gene. The germline V and J ends were trimmed by 3 bases and 3 bases, with 12 bases remaining between them. The length of the CDR3 is 14 residues. The CDR3 nucleotides read TGTGCCAGCAGCTTCTTTAACTCGTTCTACGAGCAGTACTTC. Protein sequence: CASSFFNSFYEQYF.

The chain joins TRBV5-6 to TRBJ2-3, with 9 nucleotides matching TRBD2. V dropped 4 bases and J dropped 4; count of bases not matched to a gene: 10. CDR1 SGHDT and CDR2 YYEEEE come from the germline V gene. This CDR3 has 16 residues. The CDR3 DNA sequence: TGTGCCAGCAGCCTCCTTAGCGGGAGTGGGGCAGATACGCAGTATTTT. Protein: CASSLLSGSGADTQYF.

V usage is TRBV29-1 and J usage is TRBJ1-1; D is undetermined. The CDR3 totals 11 residues. Trimming took off 2 bases at V and 7 bases at J, with 8 bases between the two ends. CDR1 is SQVTM and CDR2 is ANQGSEA in the germline V gene. This CDR3 is CSVELWGEAFF. CDR3 bases: TGCAGCGTTGAATTGTGGGGTGAAGCTTTCTTT. The full variable domain, rest sourced from reference TRBV29-1 and TRBJ1-1, is SAVISQKPSRDICQRGTSLTIQCQVDSQVTMMFWYRQQPGQSLTLIATANQGSEATYESGFVIDKFPISRPNLTFSTLTVSNMSPEDSSIYLCSVELWGEAFFGQGTRLTVV.

Only a few counts were recorded for this clonotype. The rearrangement uses TRBV29-1 and TRBJ2-5; the D gene is possibly TRBD1 (6 bases). CDR3 length: 12 residues. The V end lost 7 bases, the J end lost 5 bases, and 14 bases lay between the germline ends. Germline assignment: CDR1 SQVTM and CDR2 ANQGSEA. The CDR3 nucleotides read TGCAGCGGAGGGACAATCGGGGAGACCCAGTACTTC. Translation: CSGGTIGETQYF.

V and J are TRBV12-3 or TRBV12-4 and TRBJ1-2; a possible D gene is TRBD1 (5 bases). The length of the CDR3 is 16 residues. The V and J ends lost 6 bases and 0 bases respectively, with 17 bases between them. The CDR3 loop reads CASSLRHRIANYGYTF. As DNA, the CDR3 is TGTGCCAGCAGCCTGAGACACAGGATAGCTAACTATGGCTACACCTTC.

About this clonotype: At one boundary the junction diverges from the germline segment, which might be a read error. The chain combines TRBV4-3 with TRBJ1-2; D is perhaps TRBD1 (5 bases). Germline values: CDR1 LGHNA, CDR2 YSLEER. The CDR3 has 12 residues. The CDR3 sequence is CASSQDRSDYTF. The CDR3 DNA reads as TGTGCCAGCAGCCAAGACAGAAGTGACTACACCTTC.